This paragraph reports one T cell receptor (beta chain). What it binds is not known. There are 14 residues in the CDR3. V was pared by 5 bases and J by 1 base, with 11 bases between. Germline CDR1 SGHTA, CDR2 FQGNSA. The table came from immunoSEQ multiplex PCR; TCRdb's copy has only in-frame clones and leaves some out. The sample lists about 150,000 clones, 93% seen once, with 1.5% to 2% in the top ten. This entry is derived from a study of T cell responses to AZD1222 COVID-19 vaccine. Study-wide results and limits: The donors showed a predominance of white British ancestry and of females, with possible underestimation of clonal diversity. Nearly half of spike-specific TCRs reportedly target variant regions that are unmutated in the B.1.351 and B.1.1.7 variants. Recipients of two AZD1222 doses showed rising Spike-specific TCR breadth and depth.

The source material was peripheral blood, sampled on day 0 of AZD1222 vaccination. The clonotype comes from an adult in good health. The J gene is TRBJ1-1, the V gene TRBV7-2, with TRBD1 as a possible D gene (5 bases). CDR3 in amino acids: CASSLGGWNTEAFF. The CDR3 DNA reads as TGTGCCAGCAGCCTGGGGGGGTGGAACACTGAAGCTTTCTTT.